The source of this TCR beta chain is a study of vaccination and CD4 T cells after COVID-19. Overall study: Cells were stimulated with overlapping spike peptides from SARS-CoV-2, HCoV-NL63, HCoV-OC43 and HCoV-229E.

The sample holds a few counts of this clonotype. No antigen is known for it. CD4+ T cells that had been cultured provided DNA sequenced with the Oncomine TCR Beta short-read assay. Investigators isolated genomic DNA from cultured CD4+ T cells. TCRdb ran MiXCR on the PCR reads and lists one entry per CDR3 protein. The table shows 20,000 to 25,000 distinct CDR3 sequences, with approximately 32% occurring only once. Time point: late sampling 161 to 241 days after vaccination in a few convalescent patients. Specified treatment: 10-day PBMC culture with coronavirus spike peptide pools or control peptides (ViraFEST assay). Trimming took 0 bases from V and 4 from J, leaving 12 bases between them. The length of the CDR3 is 14 residues. CDR1 is DFQATT, CDR2 SNEGSKA, per germline (reference sequence).

This specimen consisted of CD4+ T cells from blood, cultured in vitro, obtained about 7 months after SARS-CoV-2 vaccination. The V gene is TRBV20-1, the J gene TRBJ1-2, with TRBD1 as a possible D gene (5 bases). The receptor's source is a human donor who had recovered from COVID-19. CDR3 region: CSARDPWGTYGYTF. Written as DNA, the CDR3 is TGCAGTGCTAGAGACCCCTGGGGGACCTATGGCTACACCTTC.